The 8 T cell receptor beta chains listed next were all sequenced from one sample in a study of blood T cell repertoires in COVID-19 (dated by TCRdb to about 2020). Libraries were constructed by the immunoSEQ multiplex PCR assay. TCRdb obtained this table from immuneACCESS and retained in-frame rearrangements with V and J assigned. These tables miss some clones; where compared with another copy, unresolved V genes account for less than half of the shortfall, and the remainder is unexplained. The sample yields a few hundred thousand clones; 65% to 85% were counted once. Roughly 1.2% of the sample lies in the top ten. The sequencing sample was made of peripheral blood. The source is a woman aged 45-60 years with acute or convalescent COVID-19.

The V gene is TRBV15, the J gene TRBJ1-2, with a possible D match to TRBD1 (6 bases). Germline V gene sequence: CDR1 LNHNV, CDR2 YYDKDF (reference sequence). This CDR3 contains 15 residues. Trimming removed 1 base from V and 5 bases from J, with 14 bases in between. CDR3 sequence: CATSRGGQVQYGYTF. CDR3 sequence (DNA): TGTGCCACCAGCAGAGGGGGGCAGGTTCAATATGGCTACACCTTC.

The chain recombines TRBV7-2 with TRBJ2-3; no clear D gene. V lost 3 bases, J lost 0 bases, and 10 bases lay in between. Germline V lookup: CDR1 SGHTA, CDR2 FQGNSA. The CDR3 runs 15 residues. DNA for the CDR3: TGTGCCAGCAGCTTTCCCAGCGCTAGCACAGATACGCAGTATTTT. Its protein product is CASSFPSASTDTQYF.

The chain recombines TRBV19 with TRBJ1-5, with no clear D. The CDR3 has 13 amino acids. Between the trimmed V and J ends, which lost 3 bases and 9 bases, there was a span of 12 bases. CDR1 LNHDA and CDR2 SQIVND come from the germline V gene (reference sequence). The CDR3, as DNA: TGTGCCAGTAGTATCACATCCGTAAGGCCCCAGCATTTT. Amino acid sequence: CASSITSVRPQHF.

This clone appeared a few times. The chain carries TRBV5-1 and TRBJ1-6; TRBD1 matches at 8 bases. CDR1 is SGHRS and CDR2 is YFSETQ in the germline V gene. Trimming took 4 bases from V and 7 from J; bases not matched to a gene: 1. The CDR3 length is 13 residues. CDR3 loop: CASSDRGNSPLHF. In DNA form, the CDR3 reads TGCGCCAGCAGCGACAGGGGAAATTCACCCCTCCACTTT.

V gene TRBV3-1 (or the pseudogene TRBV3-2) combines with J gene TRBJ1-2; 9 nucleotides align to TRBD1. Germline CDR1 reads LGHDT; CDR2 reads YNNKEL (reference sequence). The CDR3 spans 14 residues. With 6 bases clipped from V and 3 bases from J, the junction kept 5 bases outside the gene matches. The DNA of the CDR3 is TGTGCCAGCAGACCGGGACAGGGATACTATGGCTACACCTTC. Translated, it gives CASRPGQGYYGYTF.

The CDR3 is CASSFQGGDNEQFF. The CDR3 DNA follows: TGTGCCAGCAGCTTCCAGGGAGGGGACAATGAGCAGTTCTTC. V is TRBV7-2 and J is TRBJ2-1; TRBD2 matches 7 bases. This CDR3 is 14 amino acids long. Germline V lookup: CDR1 SGHTA, CDR2 FQGNSA. V lost 3 bases and J lost 5; bases outside the gene matches: 4.

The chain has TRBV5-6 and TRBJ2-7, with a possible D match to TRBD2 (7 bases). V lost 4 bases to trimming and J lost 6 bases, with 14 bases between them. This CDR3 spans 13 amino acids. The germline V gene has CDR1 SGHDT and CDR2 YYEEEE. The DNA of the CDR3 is TGTGCCAGCAGCCGGAGGGGGGGCGGCGAGCAGTACGTC. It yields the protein CASSRRGGGEQYV.

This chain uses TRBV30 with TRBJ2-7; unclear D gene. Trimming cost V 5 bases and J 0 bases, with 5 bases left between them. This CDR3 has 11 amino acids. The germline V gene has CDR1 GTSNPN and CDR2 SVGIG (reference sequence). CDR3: CAWALSYEQYF. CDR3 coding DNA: TGTGCCTGGGCACTCTCCTACGAGCAGTACTTC.